This T cell receptor beta chain was profiled in a study of blood T cell repertoires in COVID-19. This CDR3 region has 13 residues. Trimming removed 3 bases from V and 8 bases from J, with 11 bases in between. Germline CDR1 is SGHAT and CDR2 is FQNNGV. Assay: immunoSEQ multiplex PCR; the TCRdb copy retains only in-frame clones and omits some. This sample has around 230,000 clones, with roughly 80% found just once. This TCR was sampled from a woman of 80 years or more with acute or convalescent COVID-19. The specimen was peripheral blood. The V gene is TRBV11-2, the J gene TRBJ2-1, with D unresolved. The CDR3 DNA reads as TGTGCCAGCAGCTTCGGCCGGGTAGATGAGCAGTTCTTC. Encoded protein: CASSFGRVDEQFF.